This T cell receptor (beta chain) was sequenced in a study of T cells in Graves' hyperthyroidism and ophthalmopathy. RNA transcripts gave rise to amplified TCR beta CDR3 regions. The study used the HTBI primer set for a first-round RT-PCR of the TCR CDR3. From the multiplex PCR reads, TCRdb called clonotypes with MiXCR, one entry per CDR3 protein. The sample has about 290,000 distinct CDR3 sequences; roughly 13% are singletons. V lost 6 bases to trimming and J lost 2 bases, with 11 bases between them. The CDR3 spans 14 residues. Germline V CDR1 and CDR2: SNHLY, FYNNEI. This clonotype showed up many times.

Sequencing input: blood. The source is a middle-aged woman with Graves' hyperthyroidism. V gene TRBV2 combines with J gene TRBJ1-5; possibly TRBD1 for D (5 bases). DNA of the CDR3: TGTGCCAGCAGGCACCAAGGGGGCAATCAGCCCCAGCATTTT. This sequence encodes CASRHQGGNQPQHF.